This note documents a single T cell receptor (beta chain) sequence. The antigen this receptor binds is unknown. No much larger clonotype is one base removed from it; base qualities were not supplied. The CDR3 regions of human TCRbeta chains were subjected to immunosequencing. The published analysis was carried out like this. TCRs in the repertoires were compared against a reference library of SARS-CoV-2-specific TCRs that had been generated with the MIRA antigen-specificity platform. Breadth was defined as the fraction of unique TCRs that were SARS-CoV-2-associated, and depth was defined as the fraction of total T cells that were SARS-CoV-2-associated. Using the MIRA data, each spike-specific TCR was mapped to the spike region that the TCR reacts to and placed in a CD4 or CD8 class. Log10-transformed breadth and depth values were compared by one-way ANOVA with Sidak's multiple comparisons tests. Imported from immuneACCESS, the table was reduced by TCRdb to in-frame sequences with V and J called. These copies leave out some clones; in studies compared against another copy, an unresolved V gene accounts for under half, and the cause of the remainder is not known. V, J and clone size were drawn from that table, and D and trimming were deduced from the DNA. The sample yields 100,000 to 120,000 clones; about 87% were counted once. Around 1.5% of the sample is held by the ten biggest clonotypes.

This record belongs to a study of T cell responses to AZD1222 COVID-19 vaccine (dated by TCRdb to the early 2020s). Looking at the study overall: Because spike-specific TCR depth and breadth did not differ between the two schedules, AZD1222 recipients who got a second dose at roughly 4 weeks were pooled with those who got a second dose at roughly 12 weeks. Trial participants were enrolled by age into 18-55, 56-69 and 70-plus year subgroups, with roughly 160, 29 and 62 TCR-sequenced participants respectively. TCR sequencing covered over 230 trial participants: roughly 200 given two doses of AZD1222 and about 26 given two doses of MenACWY control vaccine. Here is what the overall study found, with its caveats: A significant rise in spike-specific TCR breadth and depth was observed after two AZD1222 doses relative to day 0 and relative to MenACWY recipients. In the small 56-69-year group, the increase in depth fell short of significance, most likely because of low power. No day 14 peak-response samples were available, so repertoires were characterized only after the peak T cell response. Reportedly, almost half of the unique spike-specific TCRs recognized epitopes lying outside the regions that are mutated in the B.1.351 and B.1.1.7 variants. Participants were mostly white British, with more females than males. The authors suggested clonal diversity may have been underestimated. Conclusions about previously exposed vaccinees are limited because only a handful of AZD1222 recipients were SARS-CoV-2 seropositive at baseline. The vaccine-associated CD4 TCRs covered the entire spike protein, and the dominant responses fell in regions 160-218 and 743-854.

The V end loses 8 bases and the J end loses 5 bases, and a stretch of 9 bases separates them. Reading from cysteine to phenylalanine, the CDR3 counts 12 amino acids. Kept here is only the CDR3 DNA, which spans 36 bases and is read in frame from base 1. What this sample's time point label stands for: baseline before first vaccination. The vaccinee samples were drawn from two UK trials, COV001 and COV002, one of which was a single-blind randomized controlled phase 2/3 trial testing AZD1222 (ChAdOx1 nCoV-19) in healthy adults. Trial participant PBMC samples were collected at day 0 and day 28 after the second dose for TCRbeta chain sequencing.

Here the chain combines TRBV12-3 or TRBV12-4 and TRBJ1-4, with the D gene uncertain. This receptor was obtained from an adult in good health. The starting material was peripheral blood, obtained on day 0 of AZD1222 vaccination. The CDR3 here reads CASRRLNEKLFF. The DNA sequence is given as TGTGCCAGCCGACGGCTGAATGAAAAACTGTTTTTT.